The 8 T cell receptor beta chains listed next were all sequenced from one sample in a study of T cells in Graves' hyperthyroidism and ophthalmopathy. Template material for amplifying TCR beta CDR3 regions consisted of RNA transcripts. First-round RT-PCR targeting the TCR CDR3 was performed with the HTBI primer set. TCRdb fed the multiplex PCR reads into MiXCR, producing one record per CDR3 protein. This sample carries around 660,000 distinct CDR3 sequences, about 45% of them seen once, and the ten largest clones take less than 9%. The sample comprised peripheral blood or thyroid tissue (not recorded which). Receptor source: an adult man with Graves' disease, either hyperthyroidism or ophthalmopathy (not recorded which).

This clonotype was seen many times. The V call is TRBV10-3, the J call TRBJ1-1, with TRBD1 matching over 8 bases. In germline, CDR1 is ENHRY, CDR2 SYGVKD. CDR3 size: 15 residues. The ends lost 4 bases at V and 4 bases at J; junction bases unmatched: 8. The CDR3 sequence: CAISGQGIEGTEAFF. CDR3 coding DNA: TGTGCCATCAGTGGACAGGGGATTGAAGGCACTGAAGCTTTCTTT.

This clonotype has ten or more counts. The chain employs TRBV12-3 or TRBV12-4 and TRBJ1-6; D is unresolved. The V end lost 3 bases, the J end lost 1 base, and 7 bases lay between the germline ends. There are 15 residues in the CDR3. The CDR3 region has the DNA TGTGCCAGCAGTTTGGTAGGATCCTATAATTCACCCCTCCACTTT. Protein sequence: CASSLVGSYNSPLHF.

The chain is built from TRBV7-8 and TRBJ2-5; TRBD1 or TRBD2 may be the D gene (5 bases each). This CDR3 contains 15 residues. V shed 1 base and J shed 5 bases, with 14 bases lying between them. CDR1 and CDR2 from the germline V gene are SGHVS and FQNEAQ. In nucleotides, the CDR3 is TGTGCCAGCAGCTTAGATCCCGACAGAGGGGAGACCCAGTACTTC. It is translated as CASSLDPDRGETQYF.

This clonotype showed up many times. Here the CDR3 DNA reads TGCAGCTGCGAGGGCAGGGACACTGAAGCTTTCTTT. Its protein product is CSCEGRDTEAFF. This chain uses TRBV29-1 with TRBJ1-1, with D possibly being TRBD1 (5 bases). Trimming stripped 8 bases from V and 3 bases from J, with 13 bases between. Germline V gene sequence: CDR1 SQVTM, CDR2 ANQGSEA. This CDR3 contains 12 residues.

The chain carries TRBV5-1 and TRBJ1-3, with unresolved D. CDR3 length equals 15 residues. V shed 2 bases and J shed 0 bases, with 9 bases lying between them. Germline CDR1 SGHRS, CDR2 YFSETQ. CDR3 amino acids: CASSFGGSSGNTIYF. DNA for the CDR3: TGCGCCAGCAGCTTTGGCGGGTCCTCTGGAAACACCATATATTTT. Using reference TRBV5-1 and TRBJ1-3 for the parts outside the CDR3, the full variable domain is KAGVTQTPRYLIKTRGQQVTLSCSPISGHRSVSWYQQTPGQGLQFLFEYFSETQRNKGNFPGRFSGRQFSNSRSEMNVSTLELGDSALYLCASSFGGSSGNTIYFGEGSWLTVV.

Ten or more counts support this clonotype. The chain carries TRBV20-1 and TRBJ2-5; 10 bases are a match to TRBD2. The V and J ends lost 7 bases and 0 bases, in that order; junction bases with no gene match: 2. The CDR3 extends over 13 amino acids. Per germline, CDR1 DFQATT and CDR2 SNEGSKA (reference sequence). The CDR3 here is CSVLAGYQETQYF. The DNA for the CDR3 is TGCAGTGTACTAGCGGGGTACCAAGAGACCCAGTACTTC.

The table lists this clonotype with a few counts. The chain has TRBV29-1 and TRBJ2-5; TRBD2 agrees at 9 bases. J lost 5 bases, V lost 3 bases, and 4 bases had no gene match. Germline CDR1 reads SQVTM; CDR2 reads ANQGSEA. The CDR3 has 13 residues. The CDR3 DNA sequence: TGCAGCGTTGAGGGGCTAGCGGGGGAGACCCAGTACTTC. Amino acids: CSVEGLAGETQYF.

Only a few counts were recorded for this clonotype. The rearrangement links TRBV7-9 to TRBJ1-2, with D possibly TRBD1 on 5 matching bases. Germline V gene data show CDR1 as SEHNR and CDR2 as FQNEAQ (reference sequence). With 7 bases removed from V and 0 bases from J, the gap between germline ends came to 24 bases. The CDR3 has 18 residues. Written as DNA, the CDR3 is TGTGCCAGCAAAGCCTTGGGAACGGGGCGAAGTACTAACTATGGCTACACCTTC. Translation: CASKALGTGRSTNYGYTF.